These 25 T cell receptor beta chains originate from one sample sequenced in a study of blood T cell repertoires in COVID-19. TCRdb keeps only in-frame clones here, not all; method: immunoSEQ multiplex PCR. This sample carries more than 350,000 clones, about 87% of them seen once, and the ten largest clones take approximately 10%. The sequencing input was PBMCs or T cells enriched from blood (not recorded which). All receptors derive from a woman aged 45-59 years who had recovered from COVID-19.

The V and J genes are TRBV3-1 (or the pseudogene TRBV3-2) and TRBJ2-7, with 8 bases aligning to TRBD1. The CDR3 has 17 amino acids. V shed 4 bases and J 1 base; nucleotides not matched to a gene: 12. The germline V gene encodes CDR1 LGHDT and CDR2 YNNKEL (reference sequence). Written as DNA, the CDR3 is TGTGCCAGCAGCCCGATAGGGACAGGAGGGAAGTCCTACGAGCAGTACTTC. This translates into CASSPIGTGGKSYEQYF.

This clone appeared once. As DNA, the CDR3 is TGTGCCAGCAGCTCCTCGGGGAAGAACACTGAAGCTTTCTTT. This codes for CASSSSGKNTEAFF. The chain couples TRBV2 to TRBJ1-1; D gene unclear. The CDR3 spans 14 residues. Trimming shortened V by 6 bases and J by 1 base, and 12 bases separated the two germline ends. Germline V CDR1 and CDR2: SNHLY, FYNNEI.

This clone was observed a single time. The chain combines TRBV3-1 (or the pseudogene TRBV3-2) with TRBJ1-3, with D uncertain. Germline V gives CDR1 LGHDT, CDR2 YNNKEL (reference sequence). This CDR3 is built from 15 residues. Trimming left V 2 bases short and J 0 bases short, with 8 bases between. CDR3 sequence: CASSQRWSSGNTIYF. The CDR3 coding sequence is TGTGCCAGCAGCCAAAGGTGGAGCTCTGGAAACACCATATATTTT.

J is TRBJ2-1 and V is TRBV12-3 or TRBV12-4; TRBD2 aligns across 9 bases. CDR3 length equals 13 residues. Trimming cost V 6 bases and J 9 bases; bases outside gene matches: 6. The DNA of the CDR3 is TGTGCCAGCAGGAGGACTAGCGCGGTTGAGCAGTTCTTC. This codes for CASRRTSAVEQFF.

This rearrangement joins TRBV6-2 or TRBV6-3 to TRBJ1-1, with D perhaps matching TRBD1 (6 bases). Trimming stripped 6 bases from V and 4 bases from J, with 21 bases between. CDR1 is MNHEY and CDR2 is SVGEGT in the germline V gene. The CDR3 contains 16 residues. The CDR3 protein is CASSRTAGVVSTEAFF. The CDR3 coding sequence is TGTGCCAGCAGCCGTACGGCAGGGGTTGTAAGCACTGAAGCTTTCTTT.

V usage is TRBV5-1 and J usage is TRBJ1-5, with no clear D. The germline gives CDR1 SGHRS, CDR2 YFSETQ. The CDR3 spans 13 residues. V lost 4 bases and J 6 bases, leaving 11 bases between the germline ends. CDR3 in DNA: TGCGCCAGCAGCCCCCGAGGAGGTCAGCCCCAGCATTTT. Translating gives CASSPRGGQPQHF.

The chain joins TRBV4-3 to TRBJ2-1; 9 nucleotides line up with TRBD2. V shed 1 base and J 4 bases; nucleotides not matched to a gene: 5. Looked up from germline, CDR1 is LGHNA and CDR2 is YSLEER. There are 16 residues in the CDR3. The CDR3 is CASSQVPSGDYNEQFF. The CDR3 DNA reads TGCGCCAGCAGCCAAGTCCCTAGCGGGGATTACAATGAGCAGTTCTTC.

As concerns this clone: Germline is not matched at one junction end, which may reflect a read error. The chain links TRBV3-1 (or the pseudogene TRBV3-2) to TRBJ2-7; 11 bases fit TRBD2. This CDR3 region has 16 residues. CDR1 is LGHDT, CDR2 YNNKEL, per germline (reference sequence). The CDR3 sequence: CASSARLAGISHEQYF. DNA for the CDR3: TGTGCCAGCAGCGCCCGACTAGCGGGGATCTCCCACGAGCAGTACTTC.

This chain connects TRBV30 to TRBJ1-4; TRBD1 aligns across 9 bases. This CDR3 has 13 amino acids. Germline V lookup: CDR1 GTSNPN, CDR2 SVGIG (reference sequence). The V gene end was trimmed by 5 bases and the J gene end by 8 bases; junction bases not matched to a gene: 6. CDR3 amino acids: CAWAQGAREKLFF. CDR3 bases: TGTGCCTGGGCACAGGGGGCCCGAGAAAAACTGTTTTTT.

The chain uses TRBV14 and TRBJ2-7, with TRBD1 as a possible D gene (5 bases). CDR1 is SGHDN, CDR2 FVKESK, per germline. The CDR3 sequence is 16 residues long. The ends were cut back, 0 bases at V and 7 bases at J, with 19 bases in the middle. CDR3 protein: CASSQDERLGVWEQYF. The CDR3 DNA reads TGTGCCAGCAGCCAAGATGAGCGTCTAGGGGTGTGGGAGCAGTACTTC.

The chain carries TRBV7-2 and TRBJ2-7; D not certain. This CDR3 is 15 amino acids long. Trimming took off 3 bases at V and 0 bases at J, with 12 bases between the two ends. Germline CDR1 SGHTA, CDR2 FQGNSA. The CDR3 region has the DNA TGTGCCAGCAGCTTGCCGGAGACCTACTCCTACGAGCAGTACTTC. This encodes CASSLPETYSYEQYF.

DNA of the CDR3: TGTGCCAGCAGCGGGGGGACAGTTGGGTATGGCTACACCTTC. As protein: CASSGGTVGYGYTF. The V call is TRBV7-9, the J call TRBJ1-2, with TRBD1 identical over 7 bases. Looked up from germline, CDR1 is SEHNR and CDR2 is FQNEAQ (reference sequence). V was clipped by 5 bases and J by 5 bases; unmatched bases: 8. The CDR3 is 14 amino acids.

The V call is TRBV7-3, the J call TRBJ2-5; D possibly corresponds to TRBD2 (5 bases). Germline V gene sequence: CDR1 SGHTA, CDR2 FQGTGA. The V end was cut by 5 bases, the J end by 1 base, with 14 bases between. The CDR3 is 15 amino acids. CDR3 sequence (DNA): TGTGCCAGCAGCCGAGGGCTAGGGCCCCAAGAGACCCAGTACTTC. Translating gives CASSRGLGPQETQYF.

Only a few counts were recorded for this clone. V gene TRBV5-1 combines with J gene TRBJ2-7, with 8 bases that match TRBD2. With 4 bases clipped from V and 6 bases from J, the junction kept 9 bases outside the gene matches. From germline, CDR1 is SGHRS and CDR2 YFSETQ. The CDR3 contains 14 residues. Written as DNA, the CDR3 is TGCGCCAGCAGCCTCGGGGCCCGGGAGGGCGAGCAGTACTTC. The encoded protein is CASSLGAREGEQYF.

The V gene is TRBV3-1 (or the pseudogene TRBV3-2), the J gene TRBJ2-1; the match to TRBD2 covers 7 bases. The CDR3 covers 13 residues. From germline, CDR1 is LGHDT and CDR2 YNNKEL (reference sequence). Trimming cost V 2 bases and J 11 bases; bases outside gene matches: 6. Here the CDR3 reads CASSQRLADKQFF. In DNA, the CDR3 is TGTGCCAGCAGCCAAAGGCTAGCGGACAAGCAGTTCTTC.

The chain uses TRBV5-8 and TRBJ2-7; TRBD1 aligns across 10 bases. The trim removed 10 bases at V and 2 bases at J, leaving 3 bases unmatched. The CDR3 loop spans 12 amino acids. The germline gives CDR1 SGHTS, CDR2 YDEGEE. The CDR3 loop is CAGGTGAYEQYF. For the CDR3, the DNA is TGTGCCGGCGGGACAGGGGCCTACGAGCAGTACTTC.

The chain has TRBV7-8 and TRBJ1-4; 7 bases agree with TRBD1. Per germline, CDR1 SGHVS and CDR2 FQNEAQ. After removal of 5 bases from V and 8 bases from J, the junction contained 8 bases not matched to a gene. This CDR3 comprises 14 residues. The CDR3 DNA follows: TGTGCCAGCAGCCAAGACAGGGTAGGCGAAAAACTGTTTTTT. Translating gives CASSQDRVGEKLFF. Full variable domain (rest looked up from reference TRBV7-8 and TRBJ1-4): GAGVSQSPRYKVAKRGQDVALRCDPISGHVSLFWYQQALGQGPEFLTYFQNEAQLDKSGLPSDRFFAERPEGSVSTLKIQRTQQEDSAVYLCASSQDRVGEKLFFGSGTQLSVL.

This clone was observed a single time. The chain has TRBV18 and TRBJ2-5; 7 bases match TRBD1. V gave up 4 bases and J gave up 2 bases; unmatched junction bases: 10. In germline, CDR1 is KGHSH, CDR2 LQKENI. The CDR3 loop spans 16 amino acids. In nucleotides, the CDR3 is TGTGCCAGCTCACTTATCACGGGACAGTCGCAAGAGACCCAGTACTTC. It encodes CASSLITGQSQETQYF.

This chain connects TRBV7-9 to TRBJ1-1; TRBD1 agrees at 8 bases. The length of the CDR3 is 14 residues. Per the germline V gene, CDR1 is SEHNR and CDR2 is FQNEAQ (reference sequence). V lost 5 bases, J lost 1 base, and 3 bases stayed unmatched. The CDR3 is CASSDRGQNTEAFF. Written as DNA, the CDR3 is TGTGCCAGCAGCGACAGGGGACAGAACACTGAAGCTTTCTTT.

The chain carries TRBV19 and TRBJ1-1; no clear D gene. The V end was cut by 3 bases, the J end by 3 bases, with 8 bases between. CDR1 and CDR2 (germline): LNHDA, SQIVND (reference sequence). This CDR3 contains 13 residues. CDR3 nucleotides: TGTGCCAGTAGTATGGCCGCAGACACTGAAGCTTTCTTT. Protein sequence: CASSMAADTEAFF.

This rearrangement joins TRBV27 to TRBJ1-2, with D maybe TRBD1 (5 bases). The CDR3 extends over 14 amino acids. V was pared by 2 bases and J by 5 bases, with 12 bases between. Germline V gene data show CDR1 as MNHEY and CDR2 as SMNVEV (reference sequence). DNA of the CDR3: TGTGCCAGCAGTTTAACCGGGACTCATTATGGCTACACCTTC. Residues: CASSLTGTHYGYTF.

The rearrangement uses TRBV7-9 and TRBJ1-1, with TRBD1 matching over 10 bases. The V segment lost 5 bases and the J segment 11 bases; nucleotides outside the gene matches: 5. Germline V CDR1 and CDR2: SEHNR, FQNEAQ (reference sequence). The CDR3 is 12 amino acids. The CDR3 here is CASSGQGDTAFF. The CDR3 DNA reads TGTGCCAGCAGCGGACAGGGGGATACGGCTTTCTTT.

The chain carries TRBV15 and TRBJ1-3; possible D gene TRBD1, 6 bases. The germline V gene has CDR1 LNHNV and CDR2 YYDKDF (reference sequence). The CDR3 has 14 residues. With 0 bases removed from V and 8 bases from J, the gap between germline ends came to 11 bases. In DNA form, the CDR3 reads TGTGCCACCAGCAGAGATCGAGGGGGAGACACCATATATTTT. This encodes CATSRDRGGDTIYF. The whole variable domain, filled in from reference TRBV15 and TRBJ1-3, reads DAMVIQNPRYQVTQFGKPVTLSCSQTLNHNVMYWYQQKSSQAPKLLFHYYDKDFNNEADTPDNFQSRRPNTSFCFLDIRSPGLGDTAMYLCATSRDRGGDTIYFGEGSWLTVV.

This clone was seen only once. The chain is built from TRBV4-3 and TRBJ2-7; TRBD2 aligns across 7 bases. This CDR3 is built from 14 residues. CDR1 is LGHNA, CDR2 YSLEER, per germline. V shed 2 bases and J 4 bases; nucleotides not matched to a gene: 5. CDR3 coding DNA: TGCGCCAGCAGCCAACTGGCGGGGGAATACGAGCAGTACTTC. Translating it yields CASSQLAGEYEQYF.

V gene TRBV5-1 combines with J gene TRBJ2-3; TRBD1 might be the D (6 bases). CDR1 is SGHRS and CDR2 is YFSETQ in the germline V gene. This CDR3 contains 15 residues. Deletions cut 4 bases from V and 6 bases from J, with 18 bases between. The CDR3 loop is CASSEQGMDGDTQYF. The CDR3 nucleotides read TGCGCCAGCAGCGAACAGGGAATGGACGGGGATACGCAGTATTTT.